The clone carrying this T cell receptor beta chain has a count of ten or more. Its antigen remains unknown. This specimen belongs to a study of T-cell memory formation after mild COVID-19. As for the study in general: There were largely donor-specific TCR clusters. Study-level points and caveats: Clones that got smaller from day 15 to 85 had even CD4/CD8, while clones growing later tipped toward CD4+.

Each CDR3 protein is one row after TCRdb ran MiXCR on the 5' RACE reads. The sample contains about 290,000 distinct CDR3 sequences, around 15% of which appear only once. Trimming removed 5 bases from V and 0 bases from J, with 5 bases in between. Germline V gene sequence: CDR1 DFQATT, CDR2 SNEGSKA (reference sequence). The CDR3 has 12 residues. Sequenced input: PBMCs or a T cell subset sorted from them (not recorded which). The chain joins TRBV20-1 to TRBJ1-5; perhaps TRBD1 as D (5 bases). The receptor was isolated from a man in his late teens or twenties who had mild COVID-19 (a few samples of this study predate the infection). Cell type and time point are not known. CDR3 protein: CSAQGSNQPQHF. The CDR3 DNA reads TGCAGTGCTCAGGGTAGCAATCAGCCCCAGCATTTT.